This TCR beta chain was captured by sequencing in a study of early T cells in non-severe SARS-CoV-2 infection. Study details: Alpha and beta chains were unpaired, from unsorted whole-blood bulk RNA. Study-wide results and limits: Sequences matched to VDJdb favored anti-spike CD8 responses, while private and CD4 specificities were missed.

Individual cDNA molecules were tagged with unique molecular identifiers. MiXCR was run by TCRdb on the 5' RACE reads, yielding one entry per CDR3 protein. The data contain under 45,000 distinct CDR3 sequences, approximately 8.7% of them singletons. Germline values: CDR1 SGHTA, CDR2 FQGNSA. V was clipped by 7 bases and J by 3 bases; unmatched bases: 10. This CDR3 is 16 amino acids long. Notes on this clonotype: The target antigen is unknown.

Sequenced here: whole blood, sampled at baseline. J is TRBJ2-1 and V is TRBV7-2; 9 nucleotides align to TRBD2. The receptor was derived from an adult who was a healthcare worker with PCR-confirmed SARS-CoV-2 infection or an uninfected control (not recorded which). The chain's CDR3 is CASTQRSGGLYNEQFF. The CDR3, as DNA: TGTGCCAGCACCCAAAGGAGCGGGGGGCTCTACAATGAGCAGTTCTTC.